This T cell receptor beta chain is from a study of response to subunit inactivated influenza vaccine. General study findings and limits: Authors suggested seasonal influenza vaccinations each recruit few new T cells.

The length of the CDR3 is 17 residues. J was trimmed by 7 bases and V by 1 base; bases with no gene match: 11. The germline gives CDR1 LNHNV, CDR2 YYDKDF (reference sequence). Each CDR3 protein is one row after TCRdb ran MiXCR on the RT-PCR reads. This sample has 650,000 to 800,000 distinct CDR3 sequences, with approximately 13% found just once. On this clonotype: Antigen: not known.

This receptor was identified in a man aged 50-59 years who received an inactivated influenza vaccine. J is TRBJ2-1 and V is TRBV15; 9 nucleotides line up with TRBD1. This specimen consisted of PBMCs from blood, obtained 14 to 15 days before vaccination. CDR3 nucleotides: TGTGCCACCAGCAGAGCCTTTTGGGACAGGGCGGGGAATGAGCAGTTCTTC. Its protein product is CATSRAFWDRAGNEQFF.